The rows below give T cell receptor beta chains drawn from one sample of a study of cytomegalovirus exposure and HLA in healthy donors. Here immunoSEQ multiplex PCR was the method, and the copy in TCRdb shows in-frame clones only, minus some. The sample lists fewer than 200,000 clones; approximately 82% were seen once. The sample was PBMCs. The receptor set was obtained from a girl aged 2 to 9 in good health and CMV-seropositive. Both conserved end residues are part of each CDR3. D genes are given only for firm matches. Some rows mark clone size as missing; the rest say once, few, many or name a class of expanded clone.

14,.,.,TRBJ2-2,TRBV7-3,TGTGCCAGCAGCCCCCTCGTTTCCCCCGGGGAGCTGTTTTTT,CASSPLVSPGELFF
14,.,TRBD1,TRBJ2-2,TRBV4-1,TGCGCCAGCAGCCACGGACAGGGAAGCGGGGAGCTGTTTTTT,CASSHGQGSGELFF
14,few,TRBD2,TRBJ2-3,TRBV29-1,TGCAGCGTTGGGGCTAGCGGGAGTGCAGATACGCAGTATTTT,CSVGASGSADTQYF
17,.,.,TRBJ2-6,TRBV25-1,TGTGCCAGCGGACGGGACACGGACCTTTTTGGGGCCAACGTCCTGACTTTC,CASGRDTDLFGANVLTF
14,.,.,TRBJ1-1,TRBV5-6,TGTGCCAGCAGCTGGAGGGGCCCAAACACTGAAGCTTTCTTT,CASSWRGPNTEAFF
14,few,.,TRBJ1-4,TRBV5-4,TGTGCCAGCAGCTTGGAGAACAGGGATGAAAAACTGTTTTTT,CASSLENRDEKLFF
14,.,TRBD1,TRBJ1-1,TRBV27,TGTGCCAGCAGTTTCCGACAGGGGAACACTGAAGCTTTCTTT,CASSFRQGNTEAFF
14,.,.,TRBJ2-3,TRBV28,TGTGCCACCGTCCCCAGGTTCAGCACAGATACGCAGTATTTT,CATVPRFSTDTQYF
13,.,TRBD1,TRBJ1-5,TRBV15,TGTGCCACACTCACGGACAGGAACCAGCCCCAGCATTTT,CATLTDRNQPQHF
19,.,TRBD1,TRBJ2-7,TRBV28,TGTGCCAGCAGTTTATTCCGACAGGGGGCCATTCCGCAACCCTACGAGCAGTACTTC,CASSLFRQGAIPQPYEQYF
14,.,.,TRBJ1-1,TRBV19,TGTGCCAGTAGGTGGACACCACTGAACACTGAAGCTTTCTTT,CASRWTPLNTEAFF
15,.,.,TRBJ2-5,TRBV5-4,TGTGCCAGCAGCCCCGAGCGGGCGTTACAAGAGACCCAGTACTTC,CASSPERALQETQYF
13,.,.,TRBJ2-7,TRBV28,TGTGCCAGCAGTCCCCCTGTGGGAGAGGGACAGTACTTC,CASSPPVGEGQYF
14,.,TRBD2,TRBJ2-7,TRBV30,TGTGCCTGGAGCTCTAGCGGGAGCTCCTACGAGCAGTACTTC,CAWSSSGSSYEQYF
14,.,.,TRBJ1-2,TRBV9,TGTGCCAGCAGCGTAGGGAGACAGTTCTATGGCTACACCTTC,CASSVGRQFYGYTF
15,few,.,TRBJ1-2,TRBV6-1,TGTGCCAGCAGTGTGTCGTACAGGGATGCCTATGGCTACACCTTC,CASSVSYRDAYGYTF
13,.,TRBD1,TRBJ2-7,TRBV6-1,TGTGCCAGCTCCGTCCGGGACAGGGACGAGCAGTACTTC,CASSVRDRDEQYF
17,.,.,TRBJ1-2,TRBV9,TGTGCCAGCAGCGTAGATATCGGGGGGCTAAGTTCAAAGGGCTACACCTTC,CASSVDIGGLSSKGYTF
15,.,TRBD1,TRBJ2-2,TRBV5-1,TGCGCCAGCAGCTTGTTACGGACAGGGACCGGGGAGCTGTTTTTT,CASSLLRTGTGELFF
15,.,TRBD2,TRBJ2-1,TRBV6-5,TGTGCCAGCAGTCCCGGGACTAGCGGGAGGAATGAGCAGTTCTTC,CASSPGTSGRNEQFF
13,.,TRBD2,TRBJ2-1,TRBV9,TGTGCCAGCAGCGTCGGGAGGGCCAATGAGCAGTTCTTC,CASSVGRANEQFF
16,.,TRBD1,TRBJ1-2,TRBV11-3,TGTGCCAGCAGCTTTACAGGGGGCGCATCTCTCTATGGCTACACCTTC,CASSFTGGASLYGYTF
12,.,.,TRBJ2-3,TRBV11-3,TGTGCCAGCAGCTTAACGCAGGGCACGCAGTATTTT,CASSLTQGTQYF
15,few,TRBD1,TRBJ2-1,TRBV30,TGTGCCTGGAGTCCCCCAGGGGGCTCCTACAATGAGCAGTTCTTC,CAWSPPGGSYNEQFF
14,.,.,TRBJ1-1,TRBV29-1,TGCAGCGTTGTTTCGCGGACGCGGGGCACTGAAGCTTTCTTT,CSVVSRTRGTEAFF
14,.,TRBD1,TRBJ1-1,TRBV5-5,TGTGCCAGCAGCTTGGGGACAGGGACCACTGAAGCTTTCTTT,CASSLGTGTTEAFF
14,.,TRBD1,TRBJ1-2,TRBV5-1,TGCGCCAGCAGCTTGGGACAGGGTCAGAGTGGCTACACCTTC,CASSLGQGQSGYTF
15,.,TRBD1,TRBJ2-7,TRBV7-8,TGTGCCAGCAGCCCATGGACAGGCACTCTCTTGAAGCAGTACTTC,CASSPWTGTLLKQYF
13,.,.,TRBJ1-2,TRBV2,TGTGCCAGCAGTGAAAATTACAGGTCCGGCTACACCTTC,CASSENYRSGYTF